This TCR beta chain was sequenced during a study of chemoradiotherapy in HPV16-positive cancers. Across the whole study: Functional T-cell assays on two HPV16-positive patients' cells defined candidate HPV-specific clones and common TCR motifs. Study-level points and caveats: Functional assays defining HPV-specific T cells used only two HPV16-positive patients. Candidate HPV-specific clones and E7-related TCR motifs grew in tumor during treatment.

TCRdb's copy holds only in-frame clones and misses some; the assay was immunoSEQ multiplex PCR. The data contain 25,000 to 40,000 clones, about 87% of them singletons. Trimming took 7 bases from V and 3 from J, leaving 15 bases between them. The length of the CDR3 is 14 residues. Germline V gene sequence: CDR1 SGHAT, CDR2 FQNNGV. Samples were taken several times over chemoradiotherapy. To note about this clone: Its antigen remains unknown.

The chain uses TRBV11-2 and TRBJ1-1; unclear D gene. The receptor was isolated from a human donor with HPV-associated anogenital cancer. Sequences were derived from blood, sampled from a patient who underwent chemoradiotherapy. CDR3 in DNA: TGTGCCAGCACCATAGGAATTTCGGACACTGAAGCTTTCTTT. This translates into CASTIGISDTEAFF.